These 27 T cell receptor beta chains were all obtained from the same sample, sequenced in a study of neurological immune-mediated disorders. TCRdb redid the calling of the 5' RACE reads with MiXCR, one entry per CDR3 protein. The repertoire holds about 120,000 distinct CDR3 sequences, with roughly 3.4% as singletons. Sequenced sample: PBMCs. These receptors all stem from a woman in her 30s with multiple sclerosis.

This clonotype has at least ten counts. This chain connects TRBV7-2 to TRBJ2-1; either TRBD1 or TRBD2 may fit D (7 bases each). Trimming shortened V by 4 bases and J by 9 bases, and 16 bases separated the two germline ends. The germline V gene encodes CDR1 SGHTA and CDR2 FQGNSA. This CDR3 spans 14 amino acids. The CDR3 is CASSSGQGGGEQFF. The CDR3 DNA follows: TGTGCCAGCAGCTCCGGGCAGGGGGGGGGTGAGCAGTTCTTC.

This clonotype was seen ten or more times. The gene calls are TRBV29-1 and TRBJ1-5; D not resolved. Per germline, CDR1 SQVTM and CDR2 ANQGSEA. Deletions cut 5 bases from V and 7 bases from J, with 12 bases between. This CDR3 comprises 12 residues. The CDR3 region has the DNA TGCAGCGTTCAGTCTTCGGGGCAGCCCCAGCATTTT. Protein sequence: CSVQSSGQPQHF.

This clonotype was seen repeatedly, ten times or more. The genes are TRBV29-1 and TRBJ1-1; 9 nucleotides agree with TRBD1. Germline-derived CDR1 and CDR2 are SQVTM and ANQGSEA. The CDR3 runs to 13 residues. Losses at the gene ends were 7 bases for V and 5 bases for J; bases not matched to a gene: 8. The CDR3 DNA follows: TGCAGCGCCCGGACAGGGGTGGATACTGAAGCTTTCTTT. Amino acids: CSARTGVDTEAFF.

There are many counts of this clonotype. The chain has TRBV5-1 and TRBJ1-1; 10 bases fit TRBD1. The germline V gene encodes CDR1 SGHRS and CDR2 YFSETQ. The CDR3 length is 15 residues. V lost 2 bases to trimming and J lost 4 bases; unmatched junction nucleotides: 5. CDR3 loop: CASSFLTGGGTEAFF. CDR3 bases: TGCGCCAGCAGCTTTCTGACAGGGGGCGGCACTGAAGCTTTCTTT.

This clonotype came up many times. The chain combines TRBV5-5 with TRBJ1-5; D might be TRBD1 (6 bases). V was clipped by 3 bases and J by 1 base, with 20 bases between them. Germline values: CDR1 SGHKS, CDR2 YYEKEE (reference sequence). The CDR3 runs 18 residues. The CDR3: CASSSKIQGKESNQPQHF. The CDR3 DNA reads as TGTGCCAGCAGCTCGAAAATACAGGGAAAAGAGAGCAATCAGCCCCAGCATTTT.

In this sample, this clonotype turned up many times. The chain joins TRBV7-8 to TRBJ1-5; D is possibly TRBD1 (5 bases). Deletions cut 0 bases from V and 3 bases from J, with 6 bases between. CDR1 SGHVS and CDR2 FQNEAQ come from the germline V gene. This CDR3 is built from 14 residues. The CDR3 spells CASSLAGDNQPQHF. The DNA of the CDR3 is TGTGCCAGCAGCTTAGCAGGGGACAATCAGCCCCAGCATTTT.

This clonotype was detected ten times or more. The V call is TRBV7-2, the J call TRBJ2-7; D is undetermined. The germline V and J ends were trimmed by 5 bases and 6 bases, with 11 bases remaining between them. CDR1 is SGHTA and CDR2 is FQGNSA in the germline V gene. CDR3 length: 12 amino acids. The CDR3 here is CASSPPGPEQYF. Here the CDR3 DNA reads TGTGCCAGCAGCCCCCCGGGCCCCGAGCAGTACTTC.

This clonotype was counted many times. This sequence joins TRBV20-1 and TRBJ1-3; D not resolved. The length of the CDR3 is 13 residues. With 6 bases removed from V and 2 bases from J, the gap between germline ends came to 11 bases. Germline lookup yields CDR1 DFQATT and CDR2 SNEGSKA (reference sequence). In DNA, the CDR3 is TGCAGTGCGGCTTGGGGTGCTGGAAACACCATATATTTT. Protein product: CSAAWGAGNTIYF.

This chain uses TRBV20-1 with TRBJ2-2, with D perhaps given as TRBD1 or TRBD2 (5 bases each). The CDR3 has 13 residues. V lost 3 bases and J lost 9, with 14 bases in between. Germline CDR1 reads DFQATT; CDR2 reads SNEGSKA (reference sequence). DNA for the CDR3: TGCAGTGCTAGCGAGGGACGGGGTAGGGAGCTGTTTTTT. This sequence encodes CSASEGRGRELFF.

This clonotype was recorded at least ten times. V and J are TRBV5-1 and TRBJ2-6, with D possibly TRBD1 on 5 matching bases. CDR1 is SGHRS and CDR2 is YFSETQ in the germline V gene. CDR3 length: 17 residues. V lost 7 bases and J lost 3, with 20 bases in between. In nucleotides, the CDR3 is TGCGCCAGCTGGGCCCAGGGTTCCACTTTTGGGGCCAACGTCCTGACTTTC. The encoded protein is CASWAQGSTFGANVLTF.

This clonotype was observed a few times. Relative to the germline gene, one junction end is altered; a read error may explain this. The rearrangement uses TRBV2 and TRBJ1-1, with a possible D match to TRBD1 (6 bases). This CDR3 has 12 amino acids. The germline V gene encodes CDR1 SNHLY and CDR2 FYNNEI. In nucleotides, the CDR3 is TGTACCAGCAGTGAAAGGGGGGTTGAAGCTTTCTTT. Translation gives CTSSERGVEAFF.

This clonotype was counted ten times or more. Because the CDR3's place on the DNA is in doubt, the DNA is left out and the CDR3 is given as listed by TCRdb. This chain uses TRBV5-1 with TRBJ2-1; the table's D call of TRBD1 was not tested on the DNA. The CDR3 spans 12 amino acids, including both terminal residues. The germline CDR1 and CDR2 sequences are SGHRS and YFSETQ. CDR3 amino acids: CASSWGQGAEFF.

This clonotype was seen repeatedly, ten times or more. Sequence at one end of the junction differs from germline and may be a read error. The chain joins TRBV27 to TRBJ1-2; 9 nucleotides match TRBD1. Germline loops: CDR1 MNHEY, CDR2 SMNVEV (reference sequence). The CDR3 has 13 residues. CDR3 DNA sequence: TGTGCCAGCAGTTTATCGCCGTTGACAGGGGGGGTATTC. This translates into CASSLSPLTGGVF.

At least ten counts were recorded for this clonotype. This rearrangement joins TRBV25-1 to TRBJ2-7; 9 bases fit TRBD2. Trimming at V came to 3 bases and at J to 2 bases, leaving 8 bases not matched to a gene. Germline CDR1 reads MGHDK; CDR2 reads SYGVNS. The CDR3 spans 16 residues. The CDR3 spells CASSETSGHVAYEQYF. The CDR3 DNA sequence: TGTGCCAGCAGTGAGACTAGCGGCCATGTTGCCTACGAGCAGTACTTC.

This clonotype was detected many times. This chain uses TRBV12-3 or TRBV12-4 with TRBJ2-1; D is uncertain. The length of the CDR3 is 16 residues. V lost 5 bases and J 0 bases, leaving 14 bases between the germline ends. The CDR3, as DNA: TGTGCCAGCAGTACTACGGCACCGAGCTCCTACAATGAGCAGTTCTTC. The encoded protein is CASSTTAPSSYNEQFF.

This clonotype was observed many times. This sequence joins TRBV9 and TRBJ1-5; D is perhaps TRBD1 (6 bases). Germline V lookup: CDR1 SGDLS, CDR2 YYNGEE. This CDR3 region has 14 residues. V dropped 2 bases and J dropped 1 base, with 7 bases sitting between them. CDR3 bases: TGTGCCAGCAGCGTCGGACAGAGCAATCAGCCCCAGCATTTT. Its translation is CASSVGQSNQPQHF.

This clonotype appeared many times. The CDR3 coding sequence is TGTGCCAGCAGAACTAGCGGAGGGGTCAATACGCAGTATTTT. Its protein is CASRTSGGVNTQYF. V gene TRBV7-2 combines with J gene TRBJ2-3; TRBD2 matches 8 bases. J lost 7 bases, V lost 6 bases, and 9 bases had no gene match. This CDR3 is 14 amino acids long. CDR1 is SGHTA, CDR2 FQGNSA, per germline.

Here the CDR3 reads CSDLFRGDTEAFF. The CDR3 DNA reads TGCAGTGACTTATTCCGGGGCGACACTGAAGCTTTCTTT. J is TRBJ1-1 and V is TRBV20-1; TRBD1 might be the D (5 bases). In germline, CDR1 is DFQATT, CDR2 SNEGSKA (reference sequence). V shed 7 bases and J shed 3 bases, with 15 bases lying between them. The CDR3 runs 13 residues.

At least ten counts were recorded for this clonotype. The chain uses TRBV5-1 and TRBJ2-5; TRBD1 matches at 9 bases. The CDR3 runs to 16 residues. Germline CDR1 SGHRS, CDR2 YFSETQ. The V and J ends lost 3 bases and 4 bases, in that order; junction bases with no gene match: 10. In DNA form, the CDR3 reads TGCGCCAGCAGCTCCTGGAGGACAGGGGAGGGAGAGACCCAGTACTTC. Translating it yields CASSSWRTGEGETQYF.

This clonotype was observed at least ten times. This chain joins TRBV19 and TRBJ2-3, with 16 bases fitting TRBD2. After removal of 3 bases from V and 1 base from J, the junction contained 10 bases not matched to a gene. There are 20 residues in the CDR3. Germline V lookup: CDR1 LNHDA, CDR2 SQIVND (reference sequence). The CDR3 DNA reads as TGTGCCAGTAGTATCTTGGGACTAGCGGGGGGGCCAGAGGGCACAGATACGCAGTATTTT. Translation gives CASSILGLAGGPEGTDTQYF.

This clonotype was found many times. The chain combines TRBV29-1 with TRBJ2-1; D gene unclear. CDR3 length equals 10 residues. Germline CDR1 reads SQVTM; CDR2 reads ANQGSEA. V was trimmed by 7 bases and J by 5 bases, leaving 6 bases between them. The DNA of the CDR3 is TGCAGCGGGTGGGACAATGAGCAGTTCTTC. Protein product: CSGWDNEQFF.

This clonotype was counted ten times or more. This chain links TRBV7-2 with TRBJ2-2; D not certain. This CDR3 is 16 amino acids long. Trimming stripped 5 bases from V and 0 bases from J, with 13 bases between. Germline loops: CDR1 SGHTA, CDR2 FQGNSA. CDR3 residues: CASSLRRFTNTGELFF. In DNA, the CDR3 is TGTGCCAGCAGCCTCCGACGGTTTACGAACACCGGGGAGCTGTTTTTT.

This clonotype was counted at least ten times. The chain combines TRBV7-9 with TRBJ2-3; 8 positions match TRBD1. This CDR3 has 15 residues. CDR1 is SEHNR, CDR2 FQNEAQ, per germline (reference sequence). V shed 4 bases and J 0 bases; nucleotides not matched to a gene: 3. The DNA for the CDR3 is TGTGCCAGCAGCTCAAGACAGGGGAGCACAGATACGCAGTATTTT. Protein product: CASSSRQGSTDTQYF.

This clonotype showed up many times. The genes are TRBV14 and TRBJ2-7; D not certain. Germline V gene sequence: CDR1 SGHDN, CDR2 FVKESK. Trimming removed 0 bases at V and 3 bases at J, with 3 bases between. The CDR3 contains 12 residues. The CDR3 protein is CASSQEFYEQYF. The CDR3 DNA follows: TGTGCCAGCAGCCAAGAATTCTACGAGCAGTACTTC.

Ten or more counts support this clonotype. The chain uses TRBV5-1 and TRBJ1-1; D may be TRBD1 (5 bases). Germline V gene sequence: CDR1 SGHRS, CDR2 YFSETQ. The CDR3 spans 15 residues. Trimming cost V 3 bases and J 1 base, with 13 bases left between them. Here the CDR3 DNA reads TGCGCCAGCAGCTGGGGGGACGGGACGAACACTGAAGCTTTCTTT. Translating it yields CASSWGDGTNTEAFF.

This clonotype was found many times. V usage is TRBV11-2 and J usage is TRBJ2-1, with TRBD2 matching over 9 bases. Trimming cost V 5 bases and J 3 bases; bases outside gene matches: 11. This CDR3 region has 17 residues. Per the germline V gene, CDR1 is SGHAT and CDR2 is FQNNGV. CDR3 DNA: TGTGCCAGCAGCCGACCATCTAGCGGGGCAAACTACAATGAGCAGTTCTTC. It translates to CASSRPSSGANYNEQFF.

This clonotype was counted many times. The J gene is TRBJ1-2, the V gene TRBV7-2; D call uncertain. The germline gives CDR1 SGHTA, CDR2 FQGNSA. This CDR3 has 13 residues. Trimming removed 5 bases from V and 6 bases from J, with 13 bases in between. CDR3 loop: CASSLPSRDGYTF. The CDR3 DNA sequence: TGTGCCAGCAGCCTGCCGAGTAGGGATGGCTACACCTTC.